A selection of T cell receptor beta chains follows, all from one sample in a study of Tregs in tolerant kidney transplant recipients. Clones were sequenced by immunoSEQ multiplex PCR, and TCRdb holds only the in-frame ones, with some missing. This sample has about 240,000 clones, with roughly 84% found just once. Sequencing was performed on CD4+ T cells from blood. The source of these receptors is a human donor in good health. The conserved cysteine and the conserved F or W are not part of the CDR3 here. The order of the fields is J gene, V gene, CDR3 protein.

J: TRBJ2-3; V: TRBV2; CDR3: ASSGRDRYTDTQY
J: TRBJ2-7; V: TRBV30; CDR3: AWSRILAGRTYEQY
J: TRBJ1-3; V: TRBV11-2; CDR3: ASSLSGNTIY
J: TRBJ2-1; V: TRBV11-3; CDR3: ASSLSHEQF
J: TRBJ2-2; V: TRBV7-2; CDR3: ASSLDRDGELF
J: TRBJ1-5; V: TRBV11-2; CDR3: ASSLGAEQPQH
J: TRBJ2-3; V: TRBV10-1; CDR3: ASSGGITDTQY
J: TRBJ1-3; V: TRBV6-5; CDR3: ASRPGWGAGNTIY
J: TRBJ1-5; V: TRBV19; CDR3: ASRNREYSNQPQH
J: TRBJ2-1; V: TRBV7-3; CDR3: ASSWGGKQF
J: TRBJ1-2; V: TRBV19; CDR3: ATRTGRGYT
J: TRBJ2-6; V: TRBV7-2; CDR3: ASSLGSQGGGANVLT
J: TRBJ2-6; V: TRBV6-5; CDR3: ASSTRNSWANVLT
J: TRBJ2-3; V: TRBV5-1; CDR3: ASSLIGVSGGDTQY
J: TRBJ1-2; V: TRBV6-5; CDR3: ASRMDQPPYGYT
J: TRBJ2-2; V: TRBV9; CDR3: ASRRTGTNTGELF
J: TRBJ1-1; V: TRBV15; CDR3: ATSRDSFGTPNTEAF
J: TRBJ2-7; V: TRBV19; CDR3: ASSIVGASGTYEQY
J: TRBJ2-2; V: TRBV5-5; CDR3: ASSLAWSRITGELF
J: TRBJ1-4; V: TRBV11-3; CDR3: ASRDRGRGEKLF
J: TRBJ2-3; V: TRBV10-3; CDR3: ATTGQTSTDTQY
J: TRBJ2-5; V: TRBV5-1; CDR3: ASSLAASGGGQETQY
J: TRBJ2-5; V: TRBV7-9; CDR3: ASRPRRTAQETQY
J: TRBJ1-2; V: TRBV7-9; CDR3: ASSFFSGGYGYT
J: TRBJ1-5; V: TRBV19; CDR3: ASSMERGWYSNQPQH
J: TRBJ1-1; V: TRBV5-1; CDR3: ASSRSREAEAF
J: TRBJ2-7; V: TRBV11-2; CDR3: ASSLRDRVGDY
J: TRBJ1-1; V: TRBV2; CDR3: ASSEEGPGAAF
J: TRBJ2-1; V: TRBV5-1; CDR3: ASSLALRYNEQF
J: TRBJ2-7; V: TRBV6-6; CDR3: ASSKLDRAPTYGQY
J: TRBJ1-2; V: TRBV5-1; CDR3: ASSLGTGYGYT
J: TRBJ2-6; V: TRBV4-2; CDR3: ASSQASTSSGANVLT